Listed below are T cell receptor beta chains from one sample, sequenced in a study of control samples from healthy donors and cancer patients. Some clones are missing from TCRdb's copy, which holds only in-frame ones; the method was immunoSEQ multiplex PCR. Counted here are about 120,000 clones, almost 95% occurring once; the ten biggest clones make up over 0.5%. Sequencing was carried out using PBMCs. Receptors originate from an elderly man with head and neck cancer. CDR3s include the opening cysteine and the closing phenylalanine or tryptophan. D genes are given only for firm matches. For some rows the clone size is stated as once, few or many, or as a class when expanded; others skip it.

V	size	D	J	CDR3	DNA
TRBV6-6	-	-	TRBJ1-5	CASSANGRGREPQHF	TGTGCCAGCAGCGCGAACGGGAGGGGCAGGGAGCCCCAGCATTTT
TRBV6-1	-	-	TRBJ1-6	CASSEVEGTAGSPLHF	TGTGCCAGCAGTGAAGTGGAAGGGACGGCGGGATCACCCCTCCACTTT
TRBV30	-	TRBD1	TRBJ2-7	CAWETGTAGGLVNEQYF	TGTGCCTGGGAGACAGGGACCGCCGGCGGATTGGTGAACGAGCAGTACTTC
TRBV9	few	-	TRBJ1-3	CASSVAKGSGNTIYF	TGTGCCAGCAGCGTAGCTAAGGGCTCTGGAAACACCATATATTTT
TRBV19	-	-	TRBJ1-1	CASSIQGHRNTEAFF	TGTGCCAGTAGTATACAGGGACATCGAAACACTGAAGCTTTCTTT
TRBV5-6	-	-	TRBJ1-6	CASSLEGLTDNSPLHF	TGTGCCAGCAGCTTGGAAGGTCTCACAGATAATTCACCCCTCCACTTT
TRBV6-6	-	-	TRBJ2-3	CASRAQEGVRNTQYF	TGTGCCAGCAGGGCACAGGAGGGCGTTCGAAATACGCAGTATTTT
TRBV5-6	-	TRBD1	TRBJ2-5	CASRLTGGQETQYF	TGTGCCAGCAGGTTGACAGGGGGCCAAGAGACCCAGTACTTC
TRBV5-6	-	TRBD2	TRBJ2-3	CASSPSPSGSADTQYF	TGTGCCAGCAGCCCTTCCCCAAGCGGGAGCGCAGATACGCAGTATTTT
TRBV12-3/TRBV12-4	-	-	TRBJ2-3	CASRGWATDTQYF	TGTGCCAGCAGGGGGTGGGCCACAGATACGCAGTATTTT
TRBV7-9	-	-	TRBJ2-5	CASSLPRGAQETQYF	TGTGCCAGCAGCTTACCGAGGGGGGCCCAAGAGACCCAGTACTTC
TRBV30	-	-	TRBJ1-3	CAWSVSGSGNTIYF	TGTGCCTGGAGTGTCTCGGGCTCTGGAAACACCATATATTTT
TRBV3-1/TRBV3-2	-	-	TRBJ2-3	CASSHRSSTDTQYF	TGTGCCAGCAGCCATAGGTCTAGCACAGATACGCAGTATTTT
TRBV5-5	-	-	TRBJ1-2	CASSLDRHYGYTF	TGTGCCAGCAGCTTAGACAGACACTATGGCTACACCTTC
TRBV4-2	-	-	TRBJ1-1	CASSRPGTFGEAFF	TGTGCCAGCAGCCGACCCGGGACATTCGGTGAAGCTTTCTTT
TRBV5-4	-	-	TRBJ1-1	CASSLSIGDTEAFF	TGTGCCAGCAGCTTGTCGATCGGAGACACTGAAGCTTTCTTT
TRBV30	-	TRBD1	TRBJ2-7	CAWSRQGSDEQYF	TGTGCCTGGAGTCGACAGGGGTCGGACGAGCAGTACTTC
TRBV6-5	-	-	TRBJ1-1	CASSYSNGVNTEAFF	TGTGCCAGCAGTTACTCGAACGGTGTGAACACTGAAGCTTTCTTT
TRBV6-2/TRBV6-3	-	TRBD2	TRBJ2-5	CASSSRRQDPGGETQYF	TGTGCCAGCAGTTCCCGGCGGCAGGACCCGGGAGGGGAGACCCAGTACTTC
TRBV2	-	TRBD1	TRBJ1-1	CASSDRGSEAFF	TGTGCCAGCAGTGACAGGGGGTCTGAAGCTTTCTTT
TRBV18	-	-	TRBJ1-2	CASSPPVNYGYTF	TGTGCCAGCTCACCACCCGTTAACTATGGCTACACCTTC
TRBV19	-	-	TRBJ2-3	CASSIKRLTDTQYF	TGTGCCAGTAGTATCAAGCGACTTACAGATACGCAGTATTTT
TRBV30	-	-	TRBJ2-7	CAWSRDVYEQYF	TGTGCCTGGAGCCGGGATGTCTACGAGCAGTACTTC
TRBV5-1	-	-	TRBJ2-2	CASSFYDLFTGELFF	TGCGCCAGCAGCTTTTATGACCTATTCACCGGGGAGCTGTTTTTT
TRBV5-1	-	TRBD1	TRBJ2-7	CASSLEGQGASTF	TGCGCCAGCAGCTTGGAGGGACAGGGTGCCAGTACCTTC
TRBV21-1	-	-	TRBJ1-5	CASSMGAGGAGQPQHF	TGTGCCAGCAGCATGGGGGCAGGGGGCGCGGGGCAGCCCCAGCATTTT
TRBV5-3	once	-	TRBJ1-1	CARSFWWRAFF	TGTGCCAGAAGCTTCTGGTGGCGGGCTTTCTTT
TRBV27	-	-	TRBJ2-7	CARYHEQYF	TGTGCCAGGTACCACGAGCAGTACTTC